These 6 T cell receptor beta chains originate from one sample sequenced in a study of T cells in Graves' hyperthyroidism and ophthalmopathy. The investigators amplified TCR beta CDR3 regions from RNA transcripts. HTBI primers were the set used in a first-round RT-PCR of the TCR CDR3. In TCRdb, the multiplex PCR reads were re-called with MiXCR into one record per CDR3 protein. This table has 200,000 to 300,000 distinct CDR3 sequences, over 15% appearing once. The specimen sequenced was blood. These receptors came from a woman between 18 and 29 years old with Graves' ophthalmopathy.

This clonotype was found many times. Here the CDR3 DNA reads TGTGCCAGCAGCCAAGGGGGGGAGCAGTACTTC. It yields the protein CASSQGGEQYF. The J gene is TRBJ2-7, the V gene TRBV3-1; D tentatively reads TRBD1 or TRBD2 (5 bases each). The CDR3 is made up of 11 amino acids. Per the germline V gene, CDR1 is LGHDT and CDR2 is YNNKEL (reference sequence). Trimming shortened V by 1 base and J by 7 bases, and 5 bases separated the two germline ends.

J is TRBJ2-7 and V is TRBV15; D gene ambiguous. This CDR3 is 14 amino acids long. The germline V gene encodes CDR1 LNHNV and CDR2 YYDKDF (reference sequence). The germline V and J ends were trimmed by 1 base and 2 bases, with 9 bases remaining between them. This chain's CDR3 is CATSRVPDTYEQYF. CDR3 in DNA: TGTGCCACCAGCAGAGTACCGGATACCTACGAGCAGTACTTC.

This clonotype occurred many times. The V and J genes are TRBV24-1 and TRBJ2-1; TRBD1 is a possible D gene (6 bases). Deletions cut 3 bases from V and 4 bases from J, with 9 bases between. CDR3 length: 14 residues. CDR1 is KGHDR and CDR2 is SFDVKD in the germline V gene. CDR3 coding DNA: TGTGCCACCAGTGATATTCAGGGGTACAATGAGCAGTTCTTC. It yields the protein CATSDIQGYNEQFF.

This clonotype was detected many times. The chain uses TRBV28 and TRBJ1-2; D possibly corresponds to TRBD1 (5 bases). Trimming stripped 4 bases from V and 6 bases from J, with 24 bases between. The CDR3 length is 17 residues. CDR1 is MDHEN and CDR2 is SYDVKM in the germline V gene. For the CDR3, the DNA is TGTGCCAGCAGTTCACTCCAGCAGGGCTGGTATGGTGATGGCTACACCTTC. Translated: CASSSLQQGWYGDGYTF.

This clonotype has a count of ten or more. CDR3 in amino acids: CASSRSSGTGAEKLFF. For the CDR3, the DNA is TGTGCCAGCAGTCGATCCTCCGGGACGGGGGCTGAAAAACTGTTTTTT. The chain has TRBV28 and TRBJ1-4; D is possibly TRBD1 (6 bases). This CDR3 is built from 16 residues. Trimming took off 5 bases at V and 7 bases at J, with 20 bases between the two ends. CDR1 is MDHEN, CDR2 SYDVKM, per germline.

This clonotype showed up many times. This chain connects TRBV19 to TRBJ1-2; D not certain. V gave up 5 bases and J gave up 9 bases, with 22 bases separating them. The germline gives CDR1 LNHDA, CDR2 SQIVND (reference sequence). This CDR3 spans 15 amino acids. The chain's CDR3 is CASSYLTGHRLRYTF. Written as DNA, the CDR3 is TGTGCCAGTAGTTACTTAACCGGGCATCGTCTACGCTACACCTTC. Combining the CDR3 with reference TRBV19 and TRBJ1-2 gives the whole variable domain DGGITQSPKYLFRKEGQNVTLSCEQNLNHDAMYWYRQDPGQGLRLIYYSQIVNDFQKGDIAEGYSVSREKKESFPLTVTSAQKNPTAFYLCASSYLTGHRLRYTFGSGTRLTVV.